The clone carrying this T cell receptor beta chain was recorded at least ten times. Antigen: not known. The data originate from a study of molecular identifiers for immune sequencing clone quantification. Points from the study as a whole: Clones above 20 RNA copies contained over 97% of effector molecules but under 1% of naive ones.

TCRdb itself ran the PCR reads through MiXCR, one entry per CDR3 protein. The profile shows tens of thousands of distinct CDR3 sequences, 25% of them singletons. There are 14 residues in the CDR3. Germline values: CDR1 MNHEY, CDR2 SVGEGT. The V end lost 4 bases, the J end lost 1 base, and 10 bases lay between the germline ends. The sample comprised naive CD8+ T cells from blood, with Jurkat cell RNA spiked in. Subset noted: FACS-sorted CD8+CD4-CCR7+CD45RA+ naive T cells. The receptor was derived from a human donor in good health. Some libraries in this study had Jurkat cell RNA spiked in. The chain links TRBV6-2 or TRBV6-3 to TRBJ1-1; D might be TRBD1 (6 bases). The chain's CDR3 is CASSWDMRNTEAFF. CDR3 coding DNA: TGTGCCAGCAGTTGGGACATGCGGAACACTGAAGCTTTCTTT.